This T cell receptor beta chain is from a study of CD8+CD57+ T cells in acquired aplastic anemia. The overall study: Sorted CD4+ and CD8+ cells gave an average of around 3 ug of DNA. Study outcomes and limitations: Found in both controls and patients were twenty-nine CD8+ CDR3 sequences.

The TCR beta profiling, which covered VDJ combination and CDR3 sequence, was carried out using genomic DNA as the template. TCRdb re-derived calls from the reads in MiXCR, one entry per CDR3 protein. The data hold under 200,000 distinct CDR3 sequences, with roughly 45% observed a single time. It was patients with CD8+CD57+ cell expansion by flow cytometry who were chosen for sequencing. In all patients, the disease was severe acquired aplastic anemia. Trimming cost V 6 bases and J 4 bases; bases outside gene matches: 4. The CDR3 consists of 14 residues. In the case of this clonotype: Its antigen is currently unknown.

This receptor was taken from a human donor with aplastic anemia. Sequenced input: sorted CD4+, CD8+, or CD8+CD57+ T cells (not recorded which) from PBMCs. The rearrangement joins TRBV12-3 or TRBV12-4 to TRBJ1-2, with 11 bases aligning to TRBD1. In DNA form, the CDR3 reads TGTGCCAGCAGCGGGACAGGGGGACTCTATGGCTACACCTTC. Amino acid sequence: CASSGTGGLYGYTF.